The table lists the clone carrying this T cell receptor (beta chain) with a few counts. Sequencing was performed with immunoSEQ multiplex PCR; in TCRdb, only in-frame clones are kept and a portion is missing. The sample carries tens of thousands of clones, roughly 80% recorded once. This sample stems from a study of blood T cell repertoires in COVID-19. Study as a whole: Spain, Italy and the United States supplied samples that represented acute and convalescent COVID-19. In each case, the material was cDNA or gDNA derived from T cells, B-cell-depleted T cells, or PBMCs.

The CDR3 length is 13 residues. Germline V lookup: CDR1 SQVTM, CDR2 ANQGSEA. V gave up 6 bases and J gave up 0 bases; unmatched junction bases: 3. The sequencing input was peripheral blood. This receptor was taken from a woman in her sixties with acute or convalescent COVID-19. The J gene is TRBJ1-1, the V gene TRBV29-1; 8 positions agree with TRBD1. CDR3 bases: TGCAGCGTGGGACAGGTTTTGAACACTGAAGCTTTCTTT. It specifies CSVGQVLNTEAFF.